The 24 T cell receptor beta chains below were found in one sample sequenced in a study of CD8+ T cells in alopecia areata. Extracted RNA was reverse transcribed into cDNA, the sequencing template. Clones were read by immunoSEQ multiplex PCR, and TCRdb kept only the in-frame ones, dropping some. The sample holds 100,000 to 150,000 clones, roughly 50% seen once. Specimen: CD8+ T cells sorted from blood, collected at week 0. All receptors derive from a human donor with alopecia areata.

This clone was observed once. The chain recombines TRBV30 with TRBJ1-4, with D unresolved. The CDR3 totals 13 residues. V was pared by 2 bases and J by 6 bases, with 10 bases between. CDR1 is GTSNPN and CDR2 is SVGIG in the germline V gene (reference sequence). This CDR3 is CAWSTWEDEKLFF. CDR3 nucleotide sequence: TGTGCCTGGAGTACCTGGGAGGATGAAAAACTGTTTTTT.

J is TRBJ2-3 and V is TRBV5-6; a weak D match, TRBD2 (5 bases). Per germline, CDR1 SGHDT and CDR2 YYEEEE. The CDR3 extends over 11 amino acids. The V gene lost 2 bases and the J gene lost 11 bases, with 9 bases spanning the gap. The CDR3 here is CASSFGLMQYF. CDR3 bases: TGTGCCAGCAGCTTTGGACTTATGCAGTATTTT.

The table lists this clone with a few counts. The V and J genes are TRBV27 and TRBJ1-1; a weak D match, TRBD1 (5 bases). Germline V CDR1 and CDR2: MNHEY, SMNVEV (reference sequence). V was trimmed by 5 bases and J by 5 bases, leaving 18 bases between them. The CDR3 loop spans 15 amino acids. The chain's CDR3 is CASSPTRRAGTEAFF. The CDR3, as DNA: TGTGCCAGCAGTCCTACCCGGAGGGCAGGGACTGAAGCTTTCTTT.

The genes are TRBV29-1 and TRBJ2-5, with a weak D call TRBD1 (5 bases). The germline V gene encodes CDR1 SQVTM and CDR2 ANQGSEA. Trimming removed 0 bases from V and 2 bases from J, with 22 bases in between. The CDR3 covers 18 residues. CDR3 loop: CSVEDSLWQGRLQETQYF. Here the CDR3 DNA reads TGCAGCGTTGAAGATAGTTTATGGCAGGGTCGTCTTCAAGAGACCCAGTACTTC.

The chain employs TRBV27 and TRBJ2-2, with 9 nucleotides matching TRBD1. V gave up 4 bases and J gave up 4 bases; unmatched junction bases: 4. The CDR3 extends over 15 amino acids. The germline CDR1 and CDR2 sequences are MNHEY and SMNVEV (reference sequence). The CDR3 region is CASSWGQGLTGELFF. CDR3 bases: TGTGCCAGCAGTTGGGGACAGGGCCTCACCGGGGAGCTGTTTTTT.

This clone was counted only a few times. Different DNA sequences within this sample yield the same CDR3. The rearrangement uses TRBV6-5 and TRBJ2-3; no clear D. Trimming left V 5 bases short and J 3 bases short, with 6 bases between. The germline CDR1 and CDR2 sequences are MNHEY and SVGAGI. The CDR3 runs 12 residues. Written as DNA, the CDR3 is TGTGCCAGCAGTCCCGGGACAGATACGCAGTATTTT. Amino acid sequence: CASSPGTDTQYF.

The V call is TRBV5-1, the J call TRBJ2-3; 7 nucleotides agree with TRBD1. From germline, CDR1 is SGHRS and CDR2 YFSETQ. The CDR3 is 14 residues long. Germline trimming cut 0 bases from V and 3 bases from J; bases unmatched to any gene: 1. The CDR3 nucleotides are TGCGCCAGCAGCTTGGACAGGGGTACAGATACGCAGTATTTT. It codes for CASSLDRGTDTQYF.

As DNA, the CDR3 is TGTGCCAGCAGCTTAAGAAGAGGAGACTATGGCTACACCTTC. Its translation is CASSLRRGDYGYTF. The rearrangement joins TRBV7-8 to TRBJ1-2; no firm D call. The CDR3 sequence is 14 residues long. Germline-derived CDR1 and CDR2 are SGHVS and FQNEAQ. The V and J ends lost 2 bases and 3 bases respectively, with 10 bases between them. Filled out from reference TRBV7-8 and TRBJ1-2, the complete variable domain reads GAGVSQSPRYKVAKRGQDVALRCDPISGHVSLFWYQQALGQGPEFLTYFQNEAQLDKSGLPSDRFFAERPEGSVSTLKIQRTQQEDSAVYLCASSLRRGDYGYTFGSGTRLTVV.

V and J are TRBV30 and TRBJ1-1; tentative D call: TRBD1 (5 bases). Germline CDR1 GTSNPN, CDR2 SVGIG (reference sequence). This CDR3 is built from 13 residues. Trimming took off 5 bases at V and 2 bases at J, with 12 bases between the two ends. CDR3 in DNA: TGTGCCTGGGATAGAGGACAAAACACTGAAGCTTTCTTT. Protein product: CAWDRGQNTEAFF. Using reference TRBV30 and TRBJ1-1 for the parts outside the CDR3, the full variable domain is SQTIHQWPATLVQPVGSPLSLECTVEGTSNPNLYWYRQAAGRGLQLLFYSVGIGQISSEVPQNLSASRPQDRQFILSSKKLLLSDSGFYLCAWDRGQNTEAFFGQGTRLTVV.

The CDR3 loop reads CASSPPRVVYEQYF. The CDR3 nucleotides are TGTGCCAGCAGCCCCCCGAGGGTCGTCTACGAGCAGTACTTC. The V gene is TRBV7-9, the J gene TRBJ2-7; D is possibly TRBD2 (5 bases). Trimming removed 5 bases from V and 3 bases from J, with 14 bases in between. The CDR3 totals 14 residues. CDR1 is SEHNR and CDR2 is FQNEAQ in the germline V gene (reference sequence).

The chain combines TRBV7-8 with TRBJ2-4; maybe TRBD2 (6 bases). This CDR3 is 16 amino acids long. The V end lost 0 bases, the J end lost 0 bases, and 9 bases lay between the germline ends. Germline V gene data show CDR1 as SGHVS and CDR2 as FQNEAQ. The CDR3 DNA reads TGTGCCAGCAGCTTAGCGCCGGAGGGAGCCAAAAACATTCAGTACTTC. Translation: CASSLAPEGAKNIQYF.

The V gene is TRBV27, the J gene TRBJ1-3; D not certain. V was cut by 0 bases and J by 2 bases, with 8 bases left in between. The CDR3 runs 15 residues. Germline V gene lookup returns CDR1 MNHEY and CDR2 SMNVEV (reference sequence). The CDR3 spells CASSLSSGTGNTIYF. The CDR3 DNA reads as TGTGCCAGCAGTTTATCGTCGGGGACTGGAAACACCATATATTTT.

This clone showed up just once. V is TRBV2 and J is TRBJ1-5, with a tentative D call TRBD1 (5 bases). V lost 4 bases to trimming and J lost 5 bases, with 15 bases between them. The CDR3 loop spans 15 amino acids. CDR1 is SNHLY, CDR2 FYNNEI, per germline. CDR3 residues: CASSGGGEGDQPQHF. CDR3 sequence (DNA): TGTGCCAGCAGTGGGGGAGGGGAAGGCGATCAGCCCCAGCATTTT. The variable domain in full, completed from reference TRBV2 and TRBJ1-5, reads EPEVTQTPSHQVTQMGQEVILRCVPISNHLYFYWYRQILGQKVEFLVSFYNNEISEKSEIFDDQFSVERPDGSNFTLKIRSTKLEDSAMYFCASSGGGEGDQPQHFGDGTRLSIL.

V usage is TRBV7-9 and J usage is TRBJ2-5; 8 bases agree with TRBD1. CDR1 is SEHNR, CDR2 FQNEAQ, per germline (reference sequence). Germline trimming cut 5 bases from V and 2 bases from J; bases unmatched to any gene: 7. The CDR3 sequence is 15 residues long. CDR3: CASSPPDRDQETQYF. The CDR3 nucleotides read TGTGCCAGCAGCCCGCCGGACAGGGATCAAGAGACCCAGTACTTC. Based on the CDR3 plus reference TRBV7-9 and TRBJ2-5, the full variable domain is DTGVSQNPRHKITKRGQNVTFRCDPISEHNRLYWYRQTLGQGPEFLTYFQNEAQLEKSRLLSDRFSAERPKGSFSTLEIQRTEQGDSAMYLCASSPPDRDQETQYFGPGTRLLVL.

This rearrangement joins TRBV7-2 to TRBJ2-3; unclear D gene. Looked up from germline, CDR1 is SGHTA and CDR2 is FQGNSA. The V gene lost 3 bases and the J gene lost 1 base, with 14 bases spanning the gap. This CDR3 region has 16 residues. CDR3 nucleotide sequence: TGTGCCAGCAGCTTTGGAGCTGTCTTACGCACAGATACGCAGTATTTT. It is translated as CASSFGAVLRTDTQYF.

This clone was counted between two and nine times. The gene calls are TRBV11-2 and TRBJ2-5; D is possibly TRBD1 (6 bases). Germline V gene lookup returns CDR1 SGHAT and CDR2 FQNNGV. CDR3 length: 16 residues. V was trimmed by 0 bases and J by 2 bases, leaving 13 bases between them. CDR3 in amino acids: CASSLDIGTLQETQYF. The CDR3 DNA follows: TGTGCCAGCAGCTTAGATATTGGGACACTACAAGAGACCCAGTACTTC.

CDR3 nucleotides: TGTGCCTGGGGTAGGTACACTGAAGCTTTCTTT. It translates to CAWGRYTEAFF. This sequence joins TRBV30 and TRBJ1-1, with D hard to call. Germline CDR1 GTSNPN, CDR2 SVGIG (reference sequence). V was trimmed by 5 bases and J by 3 bases, leaving 7 bases between them. This CDR3 region has 11 residues. The full variable domain, its missing parts supplied by reference TRBV30 and TRBJ1-1, is SQTIHQWPATLVQPVGSPLSLECTVEGTSNPNLYWYRQAAGRGLQLLFYSVGIGQISSEVPQNLSASRPQDRQFILSSKKLLLSDSGFYLCAWGRYTEAFFGQGTRLTVV.

The rearrangement joins TRBV9 to TRBJ1-1, with 7 bases fitting TRBD1. V lost 3 bases to trimming and J lost 5 bases; unmatched junction nucleotides: 7. The CDR3 length is 14 residues. Germline assignment: CDR1 SGDLS and CDR2 YYNGEE. Here the CDR3 DNA reads TGTGCCAGCAGCGAGACAGGGATGGGAACTGAAGCTTTCTTT. This encodes CASSETGMGTEAFF.

The chain joins TRBV30 to TRBJ2-1, with D perhaps given as TRBD1 or TRBD2 (5 bases each). V was shortened by 2 bases and J by 9 bases, with 11 bases between the two germline ends. This CDR3 has 12 residues. The germline V gene encodes CDR1 GTSNPN and CDR2 SVGIG (reference sequence). The CDR3 nucleotides read TGTGCCTGGAGTCTAGCAGGGACTGAGCAGTTCTTC. Its protein product is CAWSLAGTEQFF.

The chain combines TRBV5-5 with TRBJ2-1; D remains unclear. The V end lost 5 bases, the J end lost 9 bases, and 9 bases lay between the germline ends. This CDR3 spans 11 amino acids. The germline CDR1 and CDR2 sequences are SGHKS and YYEKEE (reference sequence). The DNA of the CDR3 is TGTGCCAGCAGTCAAGGCTTTGAGCAGTTCTTC. It encodes CASSQGFEQFF.

The chain employs TRBV5-4 and TRBJ1-1, with unresolved D. Germline lookup yields CDR1 SGHNT and CDR2 YYREEE (reference sequence). Deletions cut 7 bases from V and 3 bases from J, with 13 bases between. This CDR3 contains 13 residues. DNA for the CDR3: TGTGCCAGCGGTGCGGGTCGGTACACTGAAGCTTTCTTT. Protein product: CASGAGRYTEAFF.

The chain couples TRBV4-2 to TRBJ2-5, with D perhaps given as TRBD1 or TRBD2 (5 bases each). V lost 4 bases and J lost 3, with 9 bases in between. CDR3 size: 13 residues. The germline gives CDR1 LGHNA, CDR2 YNFKEQ. The CDR3 region has the DNA TGTGCCAGCAGCCCGGGACGGGAAGAGACCCAGTACTTC. Translating it yields CASSPGREETQYF.

The sample holds a few counts of this clone. The CDR3 spells CASSLRGNSPLHF. CDR3 nucleotides: TGCGCCAGCAGCCTACGTGGGAATTCACCCCTCCACTTT. This chain links TRBV4-1 with TRBJ1-6, with D uncertain. This CDR3 contains 13 residues. Germline CDR1 is MGHRA and CDR2 is YSYEKL. V shed 4 bases and J shed 7 bases, with 8 bases lying between them.

The chain recombines TRBV27 with TRBJ2-3, with D hard to call. The CDR3 is made up of 13 amino acids. The V gene's germline CDR1 is MNHEY and CDR2 SMNVEV (reference sequence). V shed 6 bases and J shed 0 bases, with 7 bases lying between them. The CDR3 here is CASRQDSTDTQYF. The CDR3 nucleotides read TGTGCCAGCAGGCAGGACAGCACAGATACGCAGTATTTT.